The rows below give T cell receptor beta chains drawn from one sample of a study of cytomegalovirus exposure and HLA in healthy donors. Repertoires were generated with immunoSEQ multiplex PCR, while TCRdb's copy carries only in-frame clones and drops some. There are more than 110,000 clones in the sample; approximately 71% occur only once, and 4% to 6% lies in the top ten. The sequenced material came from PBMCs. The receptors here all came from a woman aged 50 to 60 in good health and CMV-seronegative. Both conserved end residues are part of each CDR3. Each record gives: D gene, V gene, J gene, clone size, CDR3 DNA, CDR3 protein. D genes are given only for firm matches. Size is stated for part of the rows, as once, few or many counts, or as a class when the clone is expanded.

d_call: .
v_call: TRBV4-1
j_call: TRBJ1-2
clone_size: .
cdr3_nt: TGCGCCAGCAGCCAAGAGCAGGGTAGCTATGGCTACACCTTC
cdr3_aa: CASSQEQGSYGYTF

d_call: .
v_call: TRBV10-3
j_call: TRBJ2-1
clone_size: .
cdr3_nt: TGTGCCATCAGTGAAGTAGACTCAGCTTACAATGAGCAGTTCTTC
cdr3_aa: CAISEVDSAYNEQFF

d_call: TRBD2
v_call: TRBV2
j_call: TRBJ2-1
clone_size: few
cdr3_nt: TGTGCCAGCACCCCTCCCGGGACTAGCGGGGGCCAAAGCTCCTACAATGAGCAGTTCTTC
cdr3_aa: CASTPPGTSGGQSSYNEQFF

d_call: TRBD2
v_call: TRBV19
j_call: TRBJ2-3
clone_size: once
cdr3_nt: TGTGCCAGTAGTAAAACCGGGACTAGCAGTAACACAGATACGCAGTATTTT
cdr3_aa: CASSKTGTSSNTDTQYF

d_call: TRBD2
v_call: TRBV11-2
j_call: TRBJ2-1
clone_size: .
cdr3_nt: TGTGCCAGCAGCTTAGATAGGACTAGCAATGAGCAGTTCTTC
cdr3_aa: CASSLDRTSNEQFF

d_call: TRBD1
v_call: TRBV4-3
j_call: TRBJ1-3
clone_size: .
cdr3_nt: TGCGCCAGCAGCCAAGATGGGACAGCAAACACCATATATTTT
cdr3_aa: CASSQDGTANTIYF

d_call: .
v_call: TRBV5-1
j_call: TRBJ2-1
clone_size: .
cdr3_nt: TGCGCCAGCAGCCTACAGGGCTACTCCTACAATGAGCAGTTCTTC
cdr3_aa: CASSLQGYSYNEQFF

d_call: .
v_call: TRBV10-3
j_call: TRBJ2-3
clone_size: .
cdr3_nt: TGTGCCATCAGTGCCAGCGGCTCAGATACGCAGTATTTT
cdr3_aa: CAISASGSDTQYF

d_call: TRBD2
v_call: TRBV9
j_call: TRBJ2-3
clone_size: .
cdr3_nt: TGTGCCAGCAGCCCCCGGACTAGCGGGGGAACAGATACGCAGTATTTT
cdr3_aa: CASSPRTSGGTDTQYF

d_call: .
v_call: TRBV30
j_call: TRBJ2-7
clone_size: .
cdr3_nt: TGTGCCTGGAGTGTACTGGGGCAGGGCGCTTCCTACGAGCAGTACTTC
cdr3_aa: CAWSVLGQGASYEQYF

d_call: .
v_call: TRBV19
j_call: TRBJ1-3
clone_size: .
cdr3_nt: TGTGCCAGTAGTATAAGAGGAAGCTCTGGAAACACCATATATTTT
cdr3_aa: CASSIRGSSGNTIYF

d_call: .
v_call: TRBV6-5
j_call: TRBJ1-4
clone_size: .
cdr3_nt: TGTGCCAGCAGTGAGCCCAGGGGTGAAAAACTGTTTTTT
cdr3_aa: CASSEPRGEKLFF

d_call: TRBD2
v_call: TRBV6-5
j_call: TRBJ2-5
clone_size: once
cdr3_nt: TGTGCCAGCAGTTTCAGCGGGGGGGCTGGAGAGACCCAGTACTTC
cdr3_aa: CASSFSGGAGETQYF

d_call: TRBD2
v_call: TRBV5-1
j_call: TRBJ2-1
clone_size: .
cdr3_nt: TGCGCCAGCAGACTAGCGGGGGGGCCGCAGTTCTTC
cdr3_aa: CASRLAGGPQFF

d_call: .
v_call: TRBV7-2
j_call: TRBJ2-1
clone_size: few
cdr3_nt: TGTGCCAGCAGCTTAGGGGCGGGAACCTACAATGAGCAGTTCTTC
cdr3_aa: CASSLGAGTYNEQFF

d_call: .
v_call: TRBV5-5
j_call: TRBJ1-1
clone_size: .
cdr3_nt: TGTGCCAGCAGCTTGTACGGGGGCGGGGGCGGCGCTGAAGCTTTCTTT
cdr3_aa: CASSLYGGGGGAEAFF

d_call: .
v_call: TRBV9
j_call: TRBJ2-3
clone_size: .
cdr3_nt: TGTGCCAGCAGCGTAGACGAAGGGGGTGTGGGACTAATCACAGATACGCAGTATTTT
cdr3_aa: CASSVDEGGVGLITDTQYF

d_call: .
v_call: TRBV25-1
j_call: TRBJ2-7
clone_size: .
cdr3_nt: TGTGCCAGCAGTGCCGGTGGGGGGATTACTAGCGAGCAGTACTTC
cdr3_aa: CASSAGGGITSEQYF

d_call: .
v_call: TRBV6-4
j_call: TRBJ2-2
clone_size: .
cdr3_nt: TGTGCCAGCAGTGACTCGACAGGGAACACCGGGGAGCTGTTTTTT
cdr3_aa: CASSDSTGNTGELFF

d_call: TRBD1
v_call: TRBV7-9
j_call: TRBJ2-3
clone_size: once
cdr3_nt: TGTGCCAGCAGCTCTCCCGGGACAGATCTCACAGATACGCAGTATTTT
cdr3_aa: CASSSPGTDLTDTQYF

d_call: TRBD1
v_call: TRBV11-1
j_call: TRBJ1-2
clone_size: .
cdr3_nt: TGTGCCAGCAGCTTCGGAGACAGGGGAGAGGGTAACTATGGCTACACCTTC
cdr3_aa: CASSFGDRGEGNYGYTF

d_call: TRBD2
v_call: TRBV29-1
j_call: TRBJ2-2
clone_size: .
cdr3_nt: TGCAGCGCCCATATACTAGCGGACCAGAACACCGGGGAGCTGTTTTTT
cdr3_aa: CSAHILADQNTGELFF

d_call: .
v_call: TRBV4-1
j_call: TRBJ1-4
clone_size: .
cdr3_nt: TGCGCCAGCAGCCAAATCCCAGATACTAATGAAAAACTGTTTTTT
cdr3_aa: CASSQIPDTNEKLFF

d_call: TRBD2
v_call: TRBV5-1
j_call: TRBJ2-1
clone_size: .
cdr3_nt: TGCGCCAGCAGCCTTACTAGCGGGGACTACAATGAGCAGTTCTTC
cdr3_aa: CASSLTSGDYNEQFF

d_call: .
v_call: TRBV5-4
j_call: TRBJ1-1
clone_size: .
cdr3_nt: TGTGCCAGCAGCTTGGATGGCAGGCCGAACACTGAAGCTTTCTTT
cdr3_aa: CASSLDGRPNTEAFF

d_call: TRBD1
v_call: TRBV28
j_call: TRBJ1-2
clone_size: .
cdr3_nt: TGTGCCAGCAGTCGGGGGCCGGGACAGGGAATCTATGGCTACACCTTC
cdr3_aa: CASSRGPGQGIYGYTF

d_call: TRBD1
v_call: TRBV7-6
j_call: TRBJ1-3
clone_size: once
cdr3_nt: TGTGCCAGCAGCCTGACAGGGGCCTACTCTGGAAACACCATATATTTT
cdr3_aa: CASSLTGAYSGNTIYF